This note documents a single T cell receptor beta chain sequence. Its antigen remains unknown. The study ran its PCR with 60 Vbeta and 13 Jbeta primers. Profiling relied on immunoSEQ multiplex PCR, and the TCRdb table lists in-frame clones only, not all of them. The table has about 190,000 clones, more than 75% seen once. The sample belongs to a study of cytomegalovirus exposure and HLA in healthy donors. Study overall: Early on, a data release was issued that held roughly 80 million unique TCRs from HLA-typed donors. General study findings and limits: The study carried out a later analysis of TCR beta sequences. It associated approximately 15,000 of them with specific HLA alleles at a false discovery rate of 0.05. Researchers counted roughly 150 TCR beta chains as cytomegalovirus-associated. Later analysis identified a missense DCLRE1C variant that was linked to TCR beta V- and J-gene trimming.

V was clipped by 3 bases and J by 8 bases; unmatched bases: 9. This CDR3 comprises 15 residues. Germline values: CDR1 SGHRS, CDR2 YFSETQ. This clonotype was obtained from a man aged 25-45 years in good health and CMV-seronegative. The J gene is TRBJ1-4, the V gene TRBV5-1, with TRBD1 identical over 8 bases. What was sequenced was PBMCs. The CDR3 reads CASSCLDRVCEKLFF. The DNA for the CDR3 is TGCGCCAGCAGCTGCCTGGACAGGGTCTGCGAAAAACTGTTTTTT. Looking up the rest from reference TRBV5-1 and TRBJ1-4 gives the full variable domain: KAGVTQTPRYLIKTRGQQVTLSCSPISGHRSVSWYQQTPGQGLQFLFEYFSETQRNKGNFPGRFSGRQFSNSRSEMNVSTLELGDSALYLCASSCLDRVCEKLFFGSGTQLSVL.